Presented here are 2 T cell receptor beta chains from one specimen sequenced in a study of OX40 agonist ivuxolimab in advanced cancers. Sequencing was performed with immunoSEQ multiplex PCR; in TCRdb, only in-frame clones are kept and a portion is missing. The sample shows tens of thousands of clones, 85% to 95% of them seen only once. This specimen consisted of CD4+ or CD8+ T cells sorted from blood, obtained in a trial of the OX40 agonist ivuxolimab. The receptor source for this set is an adult with an advanced solid tumor such as melanoma, head and neck, liver or kidney cancer.

The chain uses TRBV4-2 and TRBJ2-2; TRBD2 aligns across 7 bases. This CDR3 is built from 16 residues. CDR1 is LGHNA, CDR2 YNFKEQ, per germline. With V trimmed by 0 bases and J by 2 bases, 3 bases remained unmatched. Here the CDR3 reads CASSQERETNTGELFF. The CDR3 coding sequence is TGTGCCAGCAGCCAAGAGCGGGAGACTAACACCGGGGAGCTGTTTTTT.

This clone was found once. This chain links TRBV28 with TRBJ1-2; D might be TRBD1 (5 bases). The CDR3 loop spans 13 amino acids. The V and J ends lost 7 bases and 8 bases respectively, with 17 bases between them. The germline V gene has CDR1 MDHEN and CDR2 SYDVKM. For the CDR3, the DNA is TGTGCCAGCACCGACCCAGGGTGGCAAGGCTACACCTTC. Translated: CASTDPGWQGYTF.